The rows below give T cell receptor beta chains drawn from one sample of a study of blood T cell repertoires in COVID-19. Assay: immunoSEQ multiplex PCR; the TCRdb copy retains only in-frame clones and omits some. The repertoire has roughly 120,000 clones, roughly nine tenths of them found once; the top ten carry roughly 4.5%. The sequencing sample was made of peripheral blood. The receptors were sampled from a man aged 60 to 69 with COVID-19, enrolled during active disease. The CDR3 runs from the conserved cysteine through the conserved F or W. Each record gives: D gene, V gene, J gene, clone size, CDR3 DNA, CDR3 protein. D genes are given only for firm matches. Part of the rows lack a size; the others show once, few, many or a class for expanded clones.

>TRBD1|TRBV29-1|TRBJ2-3|-
TGCAGCGTTACTGGGACAGGGATAGATACGCAGTATTTT
CSVTGTGIDTQYF
>-|TRBV30|TRBJ2-7|-
TGTGCCTGGAGTAGGAGGGGTTCCCTCTCCTACGAGCAGTACTTC
CAWSRRGSLSYEQYF
>TRBD1|TRBV4-1|TRBJ1-2|-
TGCGCCAGCAGCCAAGCCCCGGGACAGGGGGCCTATGGCTACACCTTC
CASSQAPGQGAYGYTF
>TRBD2|TRBV6-5|TRBJ2-3|-
TGTGCCAGCAGTTCAATTCTAGCGGCTAGCACAGATACGCAGTATTTT
CASSSILAASTDTQYF
>-|TRBV7-3|TRBJ2-7|-
TGTGCCAGCAGCTTGGGCTCGTACTCCTACGAGCAGTACTTC
CASSLGSYSYEQYF
>-|TRBV6-5|TRBJ1-4|-
TGTGCCAGCAGCCGTGCAACTAATGAAAAACTGTTTTTT
CASSRATNEKLFF
>-|TRBV18|TRBJ1-6|-
TGTGCCAGCTCATTCAGTAATTCACCCCTCCACTTT
CASSFSNSPLHF
>-|TRBV7-2|TRBJ1-2|-
TGTGCCAGCAGCTTAGCGGCCCAGGTCGGAGGCTACACCTTC
CASSLAAQVGGYTF
>TRBD1|TRBV4-1|TRBJ2-7|-
TGCGCCAGCAGCCAAGGGACAGGGGGACCCTACGAGCAGTACTTC
CASSQGTGGPYEQYF
>TRBD2|TRBV30|TRBJ2-7|-
TGTGCCTGGAGTGACGGACTAGCGGGCCAGACTATTACCTACGAGCAGTACTTC
CAWSDGLAGQTITYEQYF
>-|TRBV12-5|TRBJ1-1|-
TGTGCTAGTGGTTTGGTTTCCGGGATGAACACTGAAGCTTTCTTT
CASGLVSGMNTEAFF
>TRBD2|TRBV19|TRBJ2-1|-
TGTGCCAGTAGTATAGTGCGGGAGTCCCACAATGAGCAGTTCTTC
CASSIVRESHNEQFF
>-|TRBV28|TRBJ2-1|-
TGTGCCAGCAGTCAGACAGACGGTGAGCAGTTCTTC
CASSQTDGEQFF
>-|TRBV28|TRBJ1-2|-
TGTGCCAGCAGTTCCGGGGTTACCTATGGCTACACCTTC
CASSSGVTYGYTF
>TRBD2|TRBV27|TRBJ2-3|-
TGTGCCAGCAGTTTAGGCGGGAGGAAAGATACGCAGTATTTT
CASSLGGRKDTQYF
>TRBD1|TRBV2|TRBJ2-1|-
TGTGCCAGCAGTGGACAGGGACCCTACAATGAGCAGTTCTTC
CASSGQGPYNEQFF
>TRBD1|TRBV9|TRBJ1-2|once
TGTGCCAGCAAGGGACAGGGTAAGAACTATGGCTACACCTTC
CASKGQGKNYGYTF
>-|TRBV4-2|TRBJ2-1|-
TGTGCCAGCAGCCAAGATCCTGCGTGGGCGAGCTCCTACAATGAGCAGTTCTTC
CASSQDPAWASSYNEQFF